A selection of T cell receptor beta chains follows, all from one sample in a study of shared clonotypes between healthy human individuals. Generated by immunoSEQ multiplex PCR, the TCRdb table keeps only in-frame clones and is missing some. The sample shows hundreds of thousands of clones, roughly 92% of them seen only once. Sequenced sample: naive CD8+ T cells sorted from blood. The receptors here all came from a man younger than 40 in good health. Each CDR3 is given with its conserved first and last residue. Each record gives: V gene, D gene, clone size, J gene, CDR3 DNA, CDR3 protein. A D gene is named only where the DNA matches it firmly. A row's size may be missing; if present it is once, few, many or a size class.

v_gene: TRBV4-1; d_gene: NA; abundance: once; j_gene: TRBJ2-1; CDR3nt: TGCGCCAGCAGCCATGGAATATCGAGTGACAATGAGCAGTTCTTC; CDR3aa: CASSHGISSDNEQFF
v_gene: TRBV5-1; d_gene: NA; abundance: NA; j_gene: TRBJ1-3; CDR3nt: TGCGCCAGCAGCTTGGTGACAGCCCCCCATTTT; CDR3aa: CASSLVTAPHF
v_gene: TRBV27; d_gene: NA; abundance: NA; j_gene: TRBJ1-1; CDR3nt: TGTGCCAGCAGTTTCAAACGCCAGGGCACTGAAGCTTTCTTT; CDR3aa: CASSFKRQGTEAFF
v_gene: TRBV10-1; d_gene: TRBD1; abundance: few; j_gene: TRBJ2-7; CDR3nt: TGCGCCAGCAGCAACGACAGGGACCGCTCCTACGAGCAGTACTTC; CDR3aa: CASSNDRDRSYEQYF
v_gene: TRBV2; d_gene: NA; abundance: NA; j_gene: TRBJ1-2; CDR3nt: TGTGCCAGCAGTGAAGGGGGCAGGGCTTACTATGGCTACACCTTC; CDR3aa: CASSEGGRAYYGYTF
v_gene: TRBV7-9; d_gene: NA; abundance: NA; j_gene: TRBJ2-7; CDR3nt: TGTGCCAGCAGCTTAGCGGGGGGAGGAGAGGTCGGCTACGAGCAGTACTTC; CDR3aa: CASSLAGGGEVGYEQYF
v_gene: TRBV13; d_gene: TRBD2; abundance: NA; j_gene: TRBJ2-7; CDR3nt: TGTGCCAGCAGCTTTAGCGGGAGGGCCCACGAGCAGTACTTC; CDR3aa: CASSFSGRAHEQYF
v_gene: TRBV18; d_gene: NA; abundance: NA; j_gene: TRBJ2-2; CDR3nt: TGTGCCAGCTCACCTGCCGGGGGTGTCGGGGAGCTGTTTTTT; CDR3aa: CASSPAGGVGELFF
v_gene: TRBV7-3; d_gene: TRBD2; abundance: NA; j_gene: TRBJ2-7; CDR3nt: TGTGCCAGCAGCTCGCCGGGACTAGCAACCCACGAGCAGTACTTC; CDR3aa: CASSSPGLATHEQYF
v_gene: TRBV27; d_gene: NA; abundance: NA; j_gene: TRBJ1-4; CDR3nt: TGTGCCAGCAGTTTATCCGGGTTCCGAAATGGGATTTCTCATGAAAAACTGTTTTTT; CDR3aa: CASSLSGFRNGISHEKLFF
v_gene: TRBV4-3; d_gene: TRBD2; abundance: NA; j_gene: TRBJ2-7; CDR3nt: TGCGCCAGCAGCCAAACTAGCGGGGGCTACGAGCAGTACTTC; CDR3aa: CASSQTSGGYEQYF
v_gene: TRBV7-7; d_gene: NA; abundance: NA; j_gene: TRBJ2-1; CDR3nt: TGTGCTAGCAGCGACGGGACCGCACTTTACGATGAGCAGTTCTTC; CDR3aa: CASSDGTALYDEQFF
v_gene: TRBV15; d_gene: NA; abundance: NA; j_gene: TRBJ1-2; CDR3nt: TGTGCCACCAGCAGAGTGGCAGGGATCAGTAATGGCTACACCTTC; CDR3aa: CATSRVAGISNGYTF
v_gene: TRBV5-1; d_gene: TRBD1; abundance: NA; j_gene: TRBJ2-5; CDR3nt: TGCGCCAGCAGCGGCCGGGACAGGATTCAAGAGACCCAGTACTTC; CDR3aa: CASSGRDRIQETQYF
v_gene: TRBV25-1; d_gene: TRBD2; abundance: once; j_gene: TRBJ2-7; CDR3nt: TGTGCCAGCAGTGATTCGCGGGAGAACTACGAGCAGTACTTC; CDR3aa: CASSDSRENYEQYF
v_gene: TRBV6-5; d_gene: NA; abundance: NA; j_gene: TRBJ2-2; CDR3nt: TGTGCCAGCAGCCCGGGCCCCTGGCCACTGTTTTTT; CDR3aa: CASSPGPWPLFF
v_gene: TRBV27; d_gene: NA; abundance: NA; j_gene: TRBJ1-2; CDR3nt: TGTGCCAGCAGTTTAGGGAATACAGGGAATCGTGGCTACACCTTC; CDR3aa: CASSLGNTGNRGYTF
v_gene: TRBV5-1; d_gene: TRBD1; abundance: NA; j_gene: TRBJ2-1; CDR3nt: TGCGCCAGCAGCTTTGACAGGGCCGACAATGAGCAGTTCTTC; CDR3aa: CASSFDRADNEQFF
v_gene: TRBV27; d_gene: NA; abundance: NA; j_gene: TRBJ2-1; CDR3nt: TGTGCCAGCAGTTTACTAGGACAATACAATGAGCAGTTCTTC; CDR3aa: CASSLLGQYNEQFF
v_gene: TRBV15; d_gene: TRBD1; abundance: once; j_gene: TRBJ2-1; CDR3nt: TGTGCCACCAGCACGGAGAGACAGGGGGCCCCTAATGAGCAGTTCTTC; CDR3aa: CATSTERQGAPNEQFF
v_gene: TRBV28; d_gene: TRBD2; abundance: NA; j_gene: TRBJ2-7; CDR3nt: TGTGCCAGCAGTCAGCCGACAGGGTCTAGCGGGAGTGCGCTCTACGAGCAGTACTTC; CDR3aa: CASSQPTGSSGSALYEQYF
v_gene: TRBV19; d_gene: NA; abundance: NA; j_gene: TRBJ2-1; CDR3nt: TGTGCCAGTAGTATAGCCCGGACAGTCAAAAATGAGCAGTTCTTC; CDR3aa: CASSIARTVKNEQFF
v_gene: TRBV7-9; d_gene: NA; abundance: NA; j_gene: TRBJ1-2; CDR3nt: TGTGCCAGCAGGGGGGACATCGATGGCTACACCTTC; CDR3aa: CASRGDIDGYTF
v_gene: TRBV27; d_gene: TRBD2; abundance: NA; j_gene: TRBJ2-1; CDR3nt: TGTGCCAGCAAGACTAGCGCTTACAATGAGCAGTTCTTC; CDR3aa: CASKTSAYNEQFF
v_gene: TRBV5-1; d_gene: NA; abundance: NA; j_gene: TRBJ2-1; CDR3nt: TGCGCCAGCAGCTTGGCTGCGGACCGCCAGTTCTTC; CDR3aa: CASSLAADRQFF
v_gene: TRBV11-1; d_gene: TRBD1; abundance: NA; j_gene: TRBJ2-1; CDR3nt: TGTGCCAGCAGGGTGGACAGGAGCTCCTACAATGAGCAGTTCTTC; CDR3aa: CASRVDRSSYNEQFF
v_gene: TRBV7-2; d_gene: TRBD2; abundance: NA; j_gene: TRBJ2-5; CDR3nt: TGTGCCAGCAGCCTATCTTCGGCGGCCCGCGGGAGGGCCGGGGAGACCCAGTACTTC; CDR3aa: CASSLSSAARGRAGETQYF
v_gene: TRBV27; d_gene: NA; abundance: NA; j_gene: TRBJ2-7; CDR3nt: TGTGCCAGCACTCTCAACGGCGGACTGTCAGGGGCTACCTACGAGCAGTACTTC; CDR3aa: CASTLNGGLSGATYEQYF
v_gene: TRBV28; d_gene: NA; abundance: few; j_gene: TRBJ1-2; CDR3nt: TGTGGCACAGGGATCCACTATGGCTACACCTTC; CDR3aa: CGTGIHYGYTF
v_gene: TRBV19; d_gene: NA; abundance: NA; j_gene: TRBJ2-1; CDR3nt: TGTGCCAGTAGTGGAGGGAGCTCCTACAATGAGCAGTTCTTC; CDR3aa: CASSGGSSYNEQFF
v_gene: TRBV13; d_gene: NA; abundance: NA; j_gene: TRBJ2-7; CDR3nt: TGTGCCAGCAGCTTTGCAGATTCCTACGAGCAGTACTTC; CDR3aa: CASSFADSYEQYF
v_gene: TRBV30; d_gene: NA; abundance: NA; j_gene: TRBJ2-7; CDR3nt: TGTGCCTGGGGGGCCGATTCTGCTCAGTACGAGCAGTACTTC; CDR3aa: CAWGADSAQYEQYF
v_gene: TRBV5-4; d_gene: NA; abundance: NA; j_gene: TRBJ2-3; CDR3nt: TGTGCCAGCAGCTCGTCGTCCCTCACAGATACGCAGTATTTT; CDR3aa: CASSSSSLTDTQYF
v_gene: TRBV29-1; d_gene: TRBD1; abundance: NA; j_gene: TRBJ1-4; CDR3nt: TGCAGCGTTGAGGACAGGATTAATGAAAAACTGTTTTTT; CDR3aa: CSVEDRINEKLFF
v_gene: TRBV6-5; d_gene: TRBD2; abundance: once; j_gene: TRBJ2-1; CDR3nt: TGTGCCAGCAGTTACCTGAGGACTAGCGGGTCCTATGAGCAGTTCTTC; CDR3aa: CASSYLRTSGSYEQFF
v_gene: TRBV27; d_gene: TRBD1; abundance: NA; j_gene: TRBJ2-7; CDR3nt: TGTGCCAGCAGTTCCCCGGGACAGGGTACTCCCTCCTACGAGCAGTACTTC; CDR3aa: CASSSPGQGTPSYEQYF
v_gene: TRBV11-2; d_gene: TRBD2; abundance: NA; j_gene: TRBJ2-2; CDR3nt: TGTGCCAGCAGCGGAGCGGGAGGCATTACCGGGGAGCTGTTTTTT; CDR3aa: CASSGAGGITGELFF
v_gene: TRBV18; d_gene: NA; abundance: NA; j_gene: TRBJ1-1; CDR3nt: TGTGCCAGCTCACCAAAGGCGGCAGGGACGGGAGTGAACACTGAAGCTTTCTTT; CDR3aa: CASSPKAAGTGVNTEAFF
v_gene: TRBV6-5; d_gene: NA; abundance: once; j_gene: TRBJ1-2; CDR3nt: TGTGCCAGCAGTACCGACTGGGAAGGGGGTGGCTACACCTTC; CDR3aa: CASSTDWEGGGYTF
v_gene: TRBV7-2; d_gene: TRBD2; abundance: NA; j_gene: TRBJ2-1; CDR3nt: TGTGCCAGCAGCCAAAGCGGGGATGAGCAGTTCTTC; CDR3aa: CASSQSGDEQFF
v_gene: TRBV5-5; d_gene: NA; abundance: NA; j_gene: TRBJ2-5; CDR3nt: TGTGCCAGCAGCTTGGAGGGTTCCCTATGGGAGCAGTACTTC; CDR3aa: CASSLEGSLWEQYF
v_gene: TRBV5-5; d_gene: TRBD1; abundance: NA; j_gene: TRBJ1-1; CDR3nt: TGTGCCAGCAGCTTCGGAAGGAGGACAGGGCCGAACACTGAAGCTTTCTTT; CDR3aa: CASSFGRRTGPNTEAFF
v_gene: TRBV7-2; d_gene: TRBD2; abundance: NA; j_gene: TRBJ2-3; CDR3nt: TGTGCCAGCAGCTTACCCCTAGCGGGAGCAGATACGCAGTATTTT; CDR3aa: CASSLPLAGADTQYF
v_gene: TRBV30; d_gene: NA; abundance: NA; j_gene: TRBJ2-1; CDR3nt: TGTGCCTGGTCCTATGTAATCAATGAGCAGTTCTTC; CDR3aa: CAWSYVINEQFF
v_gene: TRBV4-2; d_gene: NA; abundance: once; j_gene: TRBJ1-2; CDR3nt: TGTGCCAGCAGCCAATGGGCAGGCTCCGACTATGGCTACACCTTC; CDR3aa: CASSQWAGSDYGYTF
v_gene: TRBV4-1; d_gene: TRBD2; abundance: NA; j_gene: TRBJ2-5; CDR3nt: TGCGCCAGCAGCCCGGAAGGGGACCTCATAGCGGGAGGGCAAATCCAAGAGACCCAGTACTTC; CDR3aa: CASSPEGDLIAGGQIQETQYF
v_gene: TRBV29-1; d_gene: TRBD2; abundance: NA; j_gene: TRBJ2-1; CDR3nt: TGCAGCGTTGAAGGGATGTCGAGCGGGAGCTTCACCTACAATGAGCAGTTCTTC; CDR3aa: CSVEGMSSGSFTYNEQFF
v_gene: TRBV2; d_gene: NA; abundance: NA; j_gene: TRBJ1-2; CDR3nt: TGTGCCAGCAGTAAACAGGATAGTATGATACCTAACTATGGCTACACCTTC; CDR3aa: CASSKQDSMIPNYGYTF
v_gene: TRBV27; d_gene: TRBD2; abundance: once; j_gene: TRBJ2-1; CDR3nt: TGTGCCAGCGCTTCGGCTAGCGGTTACAATGAGCAGTTCTTC; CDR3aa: CASASASGYNEQFF
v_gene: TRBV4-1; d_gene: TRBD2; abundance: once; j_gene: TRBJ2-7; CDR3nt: TGCGCCAGCAGCGCGGGCGGGAGGGCCATACTTACCTACGAGCAGTACTTC; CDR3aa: CASSAGGRAILTYEQYF
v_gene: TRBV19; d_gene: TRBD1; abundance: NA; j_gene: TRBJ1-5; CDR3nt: TGTGCCAGTAGTATGGACAGGGGGCGCATCAGTCAGCCCCAGCATTTT; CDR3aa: CASSMDRGRISQPQHF
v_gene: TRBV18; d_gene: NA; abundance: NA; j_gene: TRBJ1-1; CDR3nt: TGTGCCAGCTCACCCCCCGGGACTGAAGCTTTCTTT; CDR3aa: CASSPPGTEAFF
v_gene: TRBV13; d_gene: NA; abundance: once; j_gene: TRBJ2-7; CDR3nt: TGTGCCAGCAGCTTGGACGGATCCTACGAGCAGTACTTC; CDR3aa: CASSLDGSYEQYF
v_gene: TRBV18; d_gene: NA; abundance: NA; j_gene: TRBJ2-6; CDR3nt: TGTGCCAGCTCACCCGTTCTAGGAGGGGCCAACGTCCTGACTTTC; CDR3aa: CASSPVLGGANVLTF